These T cell receptor beta chains were read from a single sample in a study of graft-versus-host responses after intestinal transplantation. These receptors are not linked to any known antigen. Clones were read by immunoSEQ multiplex PCR, and TCRdb kept only the in-frame ones, dropping some. The table includes just over 85,000 clones, about nine tenths detected once. Source: unstimulated CD8+ T cells sorted from spleen or lymph node cells, taken before transplant. The receptor source for this set is a human donor who was the organ donor for an intestinal transplant. The conserved cysteine and the conserved F or W are not part of the CDR3 here. The D gene is left open where the match is weak.

D gene	V gene	J gene	CDR3 protein
TRBD2	TRBV13	TRBJ2-3	ASSALGSGGLPDTQY
NA	TRBV6-5	TRBJ2-1	ASRRGRSSYNEQF
NA	TRBV6-1	TRBJ2-1	ASSEAGGEQF
NA	TRBV2	TRBJ2-7	ASSGGEQY
TRBD1	TRBV4-1	TRBJ1-2	ASSQDGTGGFDDGYT
TRBD2	TRBV4-3	TRBJ2-1	ASSQGTSGYNEQF
NA	TRBV29-1	TRBJ2-1	SVVRGSNEQF
NA	TRBV30	TRBJ1-6	AWSRGRGLRLYNSPLH
TRBD1	TRBV19	TRBJ2-7	ASSWDRGQYEQY
TRBD2	TRBV23-1	TRBJ2-2	ASRPRSGGQTGELF